These 32 T cell receptor beta chains were sequenced from one sample in a study of T cells in Graves' hyperthyroidism and ophthalmopathy. TCR beta CDR3 sequences were amplified from RNA transcripts. The HTBI primer set was used in a first-round RT-PCR of the TCR CDR3. TCRdb fed the multiplex PCR reads into MiXCR, producing one record per CDR3 protein. The sample consists of 450,000 to 600,000 distinct CDR3 sequences, 20% of them appearing once. Sequencing was carried out using blood. The source of these receptors is a man between 35 and 55 years old with Graves' ophthalmopathy.

At least ten counts were recorded for this clonotype. V is TRBV7-9 and J is TRBJ1-4; D is undetermined. CDR1 and CDR2 from the germline V gene are SEHNR and FQNEAQ (reference sequence). Trimming stripped 3 bases from V and 5 bases from J, with 7 bases between. The CDR3 spans 13 residues. CDR3 coding DNA: TGTGCCAGCAGCTTGACGGAGAATGAAAAACTGTTTTTT. It specifies CASSLTENEKLFF.

This clonotype was seen at least ten times. This chain connects TRBV20-1 to TRBJ2-3; 7 bases map to TRBD2. Germline V gives CDR1 DFQATT, CDR2 SNEGSKA (reference sequence). The CDR3 runs to 15 residues. With V trimmed by 8 bases and J by 1 base, 12 bases remained unmatched. The CDR3 sequence is CSTTLGGRGTDTQYF. The CDR3 DNA sequence: TGCAGTACTACTTTGGGCGGGAGAGGCACAGATACGCAGTATTTT.

In the case of this clonotype: A single base separates this from a much larger clone, so it may be a read error. V and J are TRBV11-2 and TRBJ2-2; 8 bases line up with TRBD1. Germline V CDR1 and CDR2: SGHAT, FQNNGV. CDR3 length: 15 amino acids. The CDR3 loop is CAGSLGTGNTGELFF. The CDR3 DNA reads TGTGCCGGCAGCTTAGGGACAGGGAACACCGGGGAGCTGTTTTTT.

V and J are TRBV6-2 or TRBV6-3 and TRBJ2-3, with 8 bases aligning to TRBD2. Per germline, CDR1 MNHEY and CDR2 SVGEGT. This CDR3 comprises 16 residues. With V trimmed by 4 bases and J by 0 bases, 6 bases remained unmatched. The DNA of the CDR3 is TGTGCCAGCAGTTTACTAGCGGCGACTAGCACAGATACGCAGTATTTT. Amino acid sequence: CASSLLAATSTDTQYF.

This clonotype appeared a few times. The chain is built from TRBV29-1 and TRBJ2-1; TRBD2 is a possible D gene (5 bases). CDR1 SQVTM and CDR2 ANQGSEA come from the germline V gene. The V and J ends lost 6 bases and 6 bases respectively, with 18 bases between them. The CDR3 sequence is 14 residues long. The CDR3 spells CSVDLSGICNEQFF. The CDR3 DNA reads TGCAGCGTGGACTTATCAGGAATCTGCAATGAGCAGTTCTTC.

This clonotype was observed a few times. V usage is TRBV30 and J usage is TRBJ1-6, with 10 positions matching TRBD1. Germline CDR1 and CDR2: GTSNPN and SVGIG (reference sequence). The CDR3 sequence is 15 residues long. V lost 5 bases and J lost 4; bases outside the gene matches: 5. In DNA form, the CDR3 reads TGTGCCTGGCAGACAGGGGGCGCGTATAATTCACCCCTCCACTTT. Translating gives CAWQTGGAYNSPLHF.

The chain uses TRBV20-1 and TRBJ1-5, with 7 bases fitting TRBD1. The CDR3 is made up of 12 amino acids. Per the germline V gene, CDR1 is DFQATT and CDR2 is SNEGSKA (reference sequence). V shed 6 bases, J shed 8 bases, and the junction held 7 bases outside the gene matches. The CDR3 loop is CSAGGQSKPQHF. The CDR3 nucleotides are TGCAGTGCCGGGGGACAGTCGAAGCCCCAGCATTTT.

The table lists this clonotype with a few counts. The chain uses TRBV28 and TRBJ1-1, with D unclear. The CDR3 has 12 amino acids. V lost 5 bases to trimming and J lost 7 bases, with 11 bases between them. Germline assignment: CDR1 MDHEN and CDR2 SYDVKM. CDR3 in amino acids: CASSPADLEAFF. The CDR3 DNA reads as TGTGCCAGCAGTCCGGCGGATCTTGAAGCTTTCTTT.

The rearrangement links TRBV20-1 to TRBJ2-1; 9 nucleotides align to TRBD2. This CDR3 region has 15 residues. Germline CDR1 is DFQATT and CDR2 is SNEGSKA (reference sequence). Germline trimming cut 0 bases from V and 5 bases from J; bases unmatched to any gene: 5. In DNA form, the CDR3 reads TGCAGTGCTAGAGATCCCCAGCGGGGGGACAATGAGCAGTTCTTC. As protein: CSARDPQRGDNEQFF.

In its sample, this clonotype was seen many times. The chain employs TRBV28 and TRBJ1-1; D uncertain. Germline values: CDR1 MDHEN, CDR2 SYDVKM. This CDR3 is built from 12 residues. V was cut by 5 bases and J by 5 bases, with 9 bases left in between. The CDR3 reads CASSIIGTEAFF. The CDR3 nucleotides are TGTGCCAGCAGTATAATAGGGACTGAAGCTTTCTTT.

The gene calls are TRBV5-1 and TRBJ2-2; the match to TRBD1 covers 7 bases. The junction had 10 bases not matched to a gene; V was cut back by 4 bases and J by 4 bases. From germline, CDR1 is SGHRS and CDR2 YFSETQ. This CDR3 is 16 amino acids long. As DNA, the CDR3 is TGCGCCAGCAGCCTGGCTGGGCAGGGGGTCACCGGGGAGCTGTTTTTT. This codes for CASSLAGQGVTGELFF.

CDR3: CAISDRGRGLNTEAFF. CDR3 bases: TGTGCCATCAGTGATAGGGGAAGGGGGCTGAACACTGAAGCTTTCTTT. This chain connects TRBV10-3 to TRBJ1-1; TRBD1 matches 7 bases. In germline, CDR1 is ENHRY, CDR2 SYGVKD. V shed 3 bases, J shed 0 bases, and the junction held 7 bases outside the gene matches. CDR3 length equals 16 residues.

The chain has TRBV29-1 and TRBJ1-1; D is unresolved. Trimming stripped 3 bases from V and 2 bases from J, with 7 bases between. Germline CDR1 and CDR2: SQVTM and ANQGSEA. The CDR3 has 12 amino acids. CDR3 sequence: CSVEAVNTEAFF. CDR3 DNA sequence: TGCAGCGTTGAGGCGGTTAACACTGAAGCTTTCTTT.

The chain has TRBV10-3 and TRBJ2-7; 7 bases are a match to TRBD2. V lost 10 bases and J lost 5; bases outside the gene matches: 11. Germline values: CDR1 ENHRY, CDR2 SYGVKD. The length of the CDR3 is 13 residues. CDR3: CATGLSGGNEQYF. CDR3 bases: TGTGCCACTGGACTATCGGGAGGAAACGAGCAGTACTTC.

V usage is TRBV7-8 and J usage is TRBJ2-7, with TRBD2 matching over 10 bases. The CDR3 is 15 amino acids. Germline V CDR1 and CDR2: SGHVS, FQNEAQ. J lost 4 bases, V lost 5 bases, and 8 bases had no gene match. In DNA, the CDR3 is TGTGCCAGCAGCCCTAGCGGGAGCCGTATTTACGAGCAGTACTTC. It specifies CASSPSGSRIYEQYF.

In this sample, this clonotype turned up many times. The chain combines TRBV7-6 with TRBJ2-3; D remains ambiguous. Germline V gene sequence: CDR1 SGHVS, CDR2 FNYEAQ. The germline V and J ends were trimmed by 0 bases and 1 base, with 17 bases remaining between them. This CDR3 spans 18 amino acids. The chain's CDR3 is CASSLAISGPEGTDTQYF. The CDR3 DNA is TGTGCCAGCAGCTTAGCGATTTCCGGGCCTGAGGGCACAGATACGCAGTATTTT.

V gene TRBV28 combines with J gene TRBJ1-5; D gene unclear. The germline V gene encodes CDR1 MDHEN and CDR2 SYDVKM. This CDR3 is built from 14 residues. V was clipped by 6 bases and J by 1 base, with 10 bases between them. As DNA, the CDR3 is TGTGCCAGCAGCGGATACAGAAGCAATCAGCCCCAGCATTTT. Translated, it gives CASSGYRSNQPQHF.

The sample holds a few counts of this clonotype. The chain is built from TRBV6-1 and TRBJ2-3; D remains ambiguous. Germline V gene lookup returns CDR1 MNHNS and CDR2 SASEGT. V shed 5 bases and J shed 2 bases, with 11 bases lying between them. The CDR3 spans 14 residues. The chain's CDR3 is CASSSEGDTDTQYF. In nucleotides, the CDR3 is TGTGCCAGCAGTTCAGAAGGAGACACAGATACGCAGTATTTT.

This chain uses TRBV7-2 with TRBJ2-5; 12 bases match TRBD1. This CDR3 comprises 15 residues. V lost 5 bases to trimming and J lost 12 bases; unmatched junction nucleotides: 13. The germline V gene encodes CDR1 SGHTA and CDR2 FQGNSA. For the CDR3, the DNA is TGTGCCAGCAGCCAGGCCGGGACAGGGGGCGCGGTGAAGTACTTC. Translation: CASSQAGTGGAVKYF.

J is TRBJ1-1 and V is TRBV10-3, with D possibly being TRBD1 (6 bases). V shed 8 bases and J shed 7 bases, with 23 bases lying between them. The CDR3 spans 15 residues. The germline gives CDR1 ENHRY, CDR2 SYGVKD. CDR3 residues: CAIPGWGPRASEAFF. The CDR3 region has the DNA TGTGCCATCCCCGGCTGGGGGCCCCGAGCTAGTGAAGCTTTCTTT.

The chain has TRBV5-1 and TRBJ2-6, with TRBD1 as a possible D gene (5 bases). The germline V and J ends were trimmed by 4 bases and 5 bases, with 22 bases remaining between them. The CDR3 is made up of 18 amino acids. Germline CDR1 and CDR2: SGHRS and YFSETQ. CDR3 region: CASSRLGQSGMWANVLTF. The DNA for the CDR3 is TGCGCCAGCAGCCGACTGGGGCAGTCCGGAATGTGGGCCAACGTCCTGACTTTC. Full variable domain (remainder filled in from reference TRBV5-1 and TRBJ2-6): KAGVTQTPRYLIKTRGQQVTLSCSPISGHRSVSWYQQTPGQGLQFLFEYFSETQRNKGNFPGRFSGRQFSNSRSEMNVSTLELGDSALYLCASSRLGQSGMWANVLTFGAGSRLTVL.

This clonotype has a count of ten or more. V is TRBV11-2 and J is TRBJ2-1; D may be TRBD1 (5 bases). Germline V gene sequence: CDR1 SGHAT, CDR2 FQNNGV. The V end was cut by 0 bases, the J end by 0 bases, with 6 bases between. The CDR3 runs 15 residues. The CDR3 here is CASSLEGRSYNEQFF. The CDR3 DNA reads TGTGCCAGCAGCTTAGAGGGGCGCTCCTACAATGAGCAGTTCTTC.

As to this clonotype: Just one base apart from a much larger clone, this may be a read error. V is TRBV7-2 and J is TRBJ2-1; 10 bases are a match to TRBD2. This CDR3 region has 14 residues. The germline V gene has CDR1 SGHTA and CDR2 FQGNSA. V lost 5 bases, J lost 7 bases, and 5 bases stayed unmatched. CDR3 residues: CASSRPGLANEQFF. In DNA, the CDR3 is TGTGCCAGCAGCCGACCGGGACTAGCGAATGAGCAGTTCTTC.

The chain combines TRBV11-2 with TRBJ2-7; D tentatively reads TRBD1 or TRBD2 (5 bases each). This CDR3 is built from 15 residues. Germline CDR1 and CDR2: SGHAT and FQNNGV. The V and J ends lost 3 bases and 7 bases respectively, with 19 bases between them. The CDR3 DNA follows: TGTGCCAGCAGCTTCGGGACGGGGATGAGTCGGGAGCAGTACTTC. This translates into CASSFGTGMSREQYF.

The sample holds a few counts of this clonotype. This chain uses TRBV7-2 with TRBJ2-2, with TRBD1 as a possible D gene (5 bases). This CDR3 is 14 amino acids long. V was clipped by 5 bases and J by 6 bases, with 13 bases between them. Germline V gene lookup returns CDR1 SGHTA and CDR2 FQGNSA. Here the CDR3 DNA reads TGTGCCAGCAGCGCAGGGCTAGGCCCCGGGGAGCTGTTTTTT. Its translation is CASSAGLGPGELFF.

This chain joins TRBV12-3 or TRBV12-4 and TRBJ1-3; tentatively, D is TRBD1 (5 bases). The length of the CDR3 is 14 residues. Trimming cost V 2 bases and J 8 bases, with 13 bases left between them. DNA of the CDR3: TGTGCCAGCAGTTTATCCGCCGGGGGGGACACCATATATTTT. Protein: CASSLSAGGDTIYF.

This clonotype was seen a few times. The chain carries TRBV30 and TRBJ1-5; maybe TRBD1 (5 bases). The CDR3 length is 16 residues. V shed 5 bases and J shed 2 bases, with 19 bases lying between them. Per germline, CDR1 GTSNPN and CDR2 SVGIG (reference sequence). The CDR3 region has the DNA TGTGCCTGGGAGGGGACGCAGGTAGTAGGCAATCAGCCCCAGCATTTT. Translation: CAWEGTQVVGNQPQHF.

This chain joins TRBV5-4 and TRBJ2-2, with 15 bases aligning to TRBD2. V lost 2 bases, J lost 5 bases, and 4 bases stayed unmatched. This CDR3 has 17 amino acids. Looked up from germline, CDR1 is SGHNT and CDR2 is YYREEE (reference sequence). The CDR3 loop is CASSFGTSGRWTGELFF. The CDR3 DNA is TGTGCCAGCAGCTTCGGGACTAGCGGGAGGTGGACCGGGGAGCTGTTTTTT.

The chain joins TRBV5-1 to TRBJ2-1, with 15 bases identical to TRBD2. Germline lookup yields CDR1 SGHRS and CDR2 YFSETQ. The V segment lost 5 bases and the J segment 0 bases; nucleotides outside the gene matches: 6. The CDR3 contains 18 residues. The CDR3 spells CASSPGLAGGFSYNEQFF. The CDR3, as DNA: TGCGCCAGCAGTCCAGGACTAGCGGGGGGGTTCTCCTACAATGAGCAGTTCTTC.

This clonotype appeared a few times. The J gene is TRBJ1-1, the V gene TRBV24-1; D is unresolved. This CDR3 contains 13 residues. CDR1 and CDR2 (germline): KGHDR, SFDVKD. Trimming cost V 5 bases and J 4 bases, with 10 bases left between them. The DNA for the CDR3 is TGTGCCACCAGTGGGAGGGTCGGCACTGAAGCTTTCTTT. Translated: CATSGRVGTEAFF.

The rearrangement links TRBV28 to TRBJ1-1; 8 positions agree with TRBD1. J lost 7 bases, V lost 4 bases, and 11 bases had no gene match. Germline V gene data show CDR1 as MDHEN and CDR2 as SYDVKM. The length of the CDR3 is 15 residues. The CDR3 coding sequence is TGTGCCAGCAGTTCGACCGGGACAGGCTGGGGTGAAGCTTTCTTT. Its protein product is CASSSTGTGWGEAFF.

This clonotype was observed at least ten times. The chain carries TRBV3-1 and TRBJ2-1; 8 bases line up with TRBD2. J lost 4 bases, V lost 6 bases, and 17 bases had no gene match. The CDR3 loop spans 18 amino acids. Germline values: CDR1 LGHDT, CDR2 YNNKEL (reference sequence). The chain's CDR3 is CASRGSLAGGPLYNEQFF. The CDR3 nucleotides read TGTGCCAGCAGGGGCAGCCTCGCGGGGGGCCCGCTATACAATGAGCAGTTCTTC.